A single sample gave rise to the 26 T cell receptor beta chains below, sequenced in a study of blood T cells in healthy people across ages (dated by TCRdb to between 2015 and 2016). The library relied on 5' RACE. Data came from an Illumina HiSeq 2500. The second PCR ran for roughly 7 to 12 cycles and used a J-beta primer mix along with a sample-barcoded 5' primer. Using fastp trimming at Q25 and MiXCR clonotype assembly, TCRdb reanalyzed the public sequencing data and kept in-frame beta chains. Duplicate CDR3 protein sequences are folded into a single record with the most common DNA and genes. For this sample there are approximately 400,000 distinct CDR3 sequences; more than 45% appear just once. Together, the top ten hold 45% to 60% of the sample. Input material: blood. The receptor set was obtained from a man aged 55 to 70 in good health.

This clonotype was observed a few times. CDR3: CASSFRTGGEQYF. CDR3 DNA sequence: TGTGCCAGCAGCTTTCGGACAGGGGGAGAGCAGTACTTC. The gene calls are TRBV5-4 and TRBJ2-5; 10 bases line up with TRBD1. Germline CDR1 and CDR2: SGHNT and YYREEE (reference sequence). The CDR3 loop spans 13 amino acids. V shed 2 bases, J shed 11 bases, and the junction held 6 bases outside the gene matches.

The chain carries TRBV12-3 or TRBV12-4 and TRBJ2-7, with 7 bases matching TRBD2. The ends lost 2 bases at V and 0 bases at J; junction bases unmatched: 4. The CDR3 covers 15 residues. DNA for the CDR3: TGTGCCAGCAGTTTACGGGGGGACCTCTCCTACGAGCAGTACTTC. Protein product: CASSLRGDLSYEQYF.

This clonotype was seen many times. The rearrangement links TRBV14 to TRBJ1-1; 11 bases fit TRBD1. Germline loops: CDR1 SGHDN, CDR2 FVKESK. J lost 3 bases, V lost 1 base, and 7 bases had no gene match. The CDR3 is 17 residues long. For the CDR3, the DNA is TGTGCCAGCAGCCAAGGGACAGGGGGCTTATTGTACACTGAAGCTTTCTTT. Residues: CASSQGTGGLLYTEAFF.

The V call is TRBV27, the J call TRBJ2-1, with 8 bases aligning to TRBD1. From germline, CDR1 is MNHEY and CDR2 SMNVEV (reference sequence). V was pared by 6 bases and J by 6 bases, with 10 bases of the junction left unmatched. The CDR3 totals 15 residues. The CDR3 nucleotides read TGTGCCAGCAGGAAACCCGGGACAGGTCTCAATGAGCAGTTCTTC. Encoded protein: CASRKPGTGLNEQFF.

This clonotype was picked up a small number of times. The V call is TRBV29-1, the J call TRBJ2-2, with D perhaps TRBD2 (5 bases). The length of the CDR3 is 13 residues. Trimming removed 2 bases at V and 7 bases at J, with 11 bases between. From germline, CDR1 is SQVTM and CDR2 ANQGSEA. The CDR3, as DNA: TGCAGCGTTGAACGGGGAACTAGCGGGGAGCTGTTTTTT. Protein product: CSVERGTSGELFF.

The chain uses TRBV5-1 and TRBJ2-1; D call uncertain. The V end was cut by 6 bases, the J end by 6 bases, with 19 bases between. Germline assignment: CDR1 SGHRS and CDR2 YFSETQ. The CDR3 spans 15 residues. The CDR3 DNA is TGCGCCAGCACCCCCTCACCTCCCTTGGGCAATGAGCAGTTCTTC. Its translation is CASTPSPPLGNEQFF.

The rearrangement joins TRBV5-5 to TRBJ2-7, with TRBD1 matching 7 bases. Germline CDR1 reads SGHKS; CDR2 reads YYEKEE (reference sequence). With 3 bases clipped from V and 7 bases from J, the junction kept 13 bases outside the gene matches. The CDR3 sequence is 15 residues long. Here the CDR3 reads CASSWTGTELNEQYF. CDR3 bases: TGTGCCAGCAGCTGGACCGGGACAGAGCTCAATGAGCAGTACTTC.

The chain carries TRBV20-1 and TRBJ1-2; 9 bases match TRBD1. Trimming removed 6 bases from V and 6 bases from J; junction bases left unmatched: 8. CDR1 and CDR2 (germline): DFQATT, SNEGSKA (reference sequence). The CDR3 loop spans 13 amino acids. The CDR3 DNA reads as TGCAGTGCCGATAACACAGGGGGCCATGGCTACACCTTC. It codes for CSADNTGGHGYTF.

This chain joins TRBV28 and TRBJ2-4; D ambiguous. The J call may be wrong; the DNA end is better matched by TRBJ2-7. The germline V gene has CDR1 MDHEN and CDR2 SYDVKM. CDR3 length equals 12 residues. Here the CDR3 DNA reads TGTGCCAGCAGTCGGACGCGGTACGAGCAGTACTTC. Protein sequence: CASSRTRYEQYF.

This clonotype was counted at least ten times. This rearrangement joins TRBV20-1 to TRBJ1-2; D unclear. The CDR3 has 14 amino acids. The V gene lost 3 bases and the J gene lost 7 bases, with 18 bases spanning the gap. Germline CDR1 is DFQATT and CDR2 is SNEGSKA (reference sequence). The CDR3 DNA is TGCAGTGCTAGCCAAGAGGAGGGATCGGGTGGCTACACCTTC. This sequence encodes CSASQEEGSGGYTF.

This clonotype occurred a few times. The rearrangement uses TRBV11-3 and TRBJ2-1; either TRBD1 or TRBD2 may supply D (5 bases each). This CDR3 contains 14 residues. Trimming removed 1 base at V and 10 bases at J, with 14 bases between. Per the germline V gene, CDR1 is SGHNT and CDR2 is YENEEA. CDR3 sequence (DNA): TGTGCCAGCAGCTTAGGCCATTCGGGGCAGGAGCAGTTCTTC. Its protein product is CASSLGHSGQEQFF.

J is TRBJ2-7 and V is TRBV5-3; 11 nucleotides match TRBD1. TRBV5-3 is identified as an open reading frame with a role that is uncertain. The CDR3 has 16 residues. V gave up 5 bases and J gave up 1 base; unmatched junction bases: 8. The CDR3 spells CARRHGTGGASYEQYF. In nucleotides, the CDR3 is TGTGCCAGAAGACACGGGACAGGGGGGGCGTCCTACGAGCAGTACTTC.

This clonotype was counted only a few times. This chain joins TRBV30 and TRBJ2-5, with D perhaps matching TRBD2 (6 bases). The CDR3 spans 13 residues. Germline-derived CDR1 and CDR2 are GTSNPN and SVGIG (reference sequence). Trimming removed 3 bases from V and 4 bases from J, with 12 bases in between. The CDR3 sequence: CAWSNGRGETQYF. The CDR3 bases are TGTGCCTGGAGCAACGGGAGAGGAGAGACCCAGTACTTC. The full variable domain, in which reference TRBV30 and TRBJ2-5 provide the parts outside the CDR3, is SQTIHQWPATLVQPVGSPLSLECTVEGTSNPNLYWYRQAAGRGLQLLFYSVGIGQISSEVPQNLSASRPQDRQFILSSKKLLLSDSGFYLCAWSNGRGETQYFGPGTRLLVL.

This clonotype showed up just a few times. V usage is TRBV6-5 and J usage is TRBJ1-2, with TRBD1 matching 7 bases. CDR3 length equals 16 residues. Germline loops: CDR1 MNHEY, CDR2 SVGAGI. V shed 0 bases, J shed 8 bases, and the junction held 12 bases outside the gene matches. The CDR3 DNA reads TGTGCCAGCAGTTACTCCAGGGGGGGGTCCTTCGGGGGCTACACCTTC. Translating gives CASSYSRGGSFGGYTF.

The CDR3 sequence is CASSILNRGRFSYNEQFF. CDR3 DNA: TGTGCCAGCAGTATATTAAACAGGGGCCGTTTCTCCTACAATGAGCAGTTCTTC. The gene calls are TRBV3-1 and TRBJ2-1; 7 bases align to TRBD1. The CDR3 sequence is 18 residues long. CDR1 is LGHDT and CDR2 is YNNKEL in the germline V gene (reference sequence). The ends lost 6 bases at V and 0 bases at J; junction bases unmatched: 14.

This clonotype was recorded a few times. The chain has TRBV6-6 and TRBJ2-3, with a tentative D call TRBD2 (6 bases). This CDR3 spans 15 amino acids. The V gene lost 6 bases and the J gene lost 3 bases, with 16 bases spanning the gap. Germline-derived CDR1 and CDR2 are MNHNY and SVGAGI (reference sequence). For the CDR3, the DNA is TGTGCCAGCAGGGGATTGAATCTAGCGACAGATACGCAGTATTTT. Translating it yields CASRGLNLATDTQYF.

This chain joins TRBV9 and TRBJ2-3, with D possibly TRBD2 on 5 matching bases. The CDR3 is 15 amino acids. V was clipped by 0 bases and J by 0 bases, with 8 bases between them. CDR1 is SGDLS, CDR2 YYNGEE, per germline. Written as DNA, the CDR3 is TGTGCCAGCAGCGTAGGAGGGTGGAGCACAGATACGCAGTATTTT. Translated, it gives CASSVGGWSTDTQYF.

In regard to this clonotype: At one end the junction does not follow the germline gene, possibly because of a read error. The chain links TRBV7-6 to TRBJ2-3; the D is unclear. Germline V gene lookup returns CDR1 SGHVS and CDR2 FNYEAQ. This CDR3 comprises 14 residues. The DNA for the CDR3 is TGTGCCAGCAGCCAAGGTGTGAGCACGGATACGCAGTATTTT. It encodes CASSQGVSTDTQYF.

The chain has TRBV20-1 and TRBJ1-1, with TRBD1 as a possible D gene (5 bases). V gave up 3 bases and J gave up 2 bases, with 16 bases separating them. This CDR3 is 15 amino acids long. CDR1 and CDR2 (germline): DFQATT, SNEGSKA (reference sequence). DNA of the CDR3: TGCAGTGCTAGGTCCGTGGGCAGGGAAAACACTGAAGCTTTCTTT. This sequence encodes CSARSVGRENTEAFF.

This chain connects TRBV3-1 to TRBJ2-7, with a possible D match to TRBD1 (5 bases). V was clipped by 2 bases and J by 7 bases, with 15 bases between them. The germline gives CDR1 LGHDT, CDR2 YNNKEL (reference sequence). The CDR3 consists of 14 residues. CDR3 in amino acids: CASSQSSGLREQYF. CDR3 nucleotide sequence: TGTGCCAGCAGCCAAAGTTCAGGGTTACGGGAGCAGTACTTC.

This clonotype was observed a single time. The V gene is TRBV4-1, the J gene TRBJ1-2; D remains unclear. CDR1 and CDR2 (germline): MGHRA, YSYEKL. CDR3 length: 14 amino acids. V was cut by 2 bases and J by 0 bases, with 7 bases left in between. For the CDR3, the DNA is TGCGCCAGCAGCCAATTAAAAGCTAACTATGGCTACACCTTC. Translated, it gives CASSQLKANYGYTF.

The CDR3 region is CASSRPWTSGGTDTQYF. The CDR3, as DNA: TGTGCCAGCAGTAGACCTTGGACTAGCGGGGGCACAGATACGCAGTATTTT. V gene TRBV12-3 or TRBV12-4 combines with J gene TRBJ2-3, with 12 nucleotides matching TRBD2. The junction had 7 bases not matched to a gene; V was cut back by 5 bases and J by 1 base. This CDR3 is 17 amino acids long.

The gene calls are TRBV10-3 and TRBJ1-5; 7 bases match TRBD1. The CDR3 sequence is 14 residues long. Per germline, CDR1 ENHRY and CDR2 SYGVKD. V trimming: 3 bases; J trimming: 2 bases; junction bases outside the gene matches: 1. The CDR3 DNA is TGTGCCATCAGTGATCAGGGGGGCAATCAGCCCCAGCATTTT. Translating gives CAISDQGGNQPQHF.

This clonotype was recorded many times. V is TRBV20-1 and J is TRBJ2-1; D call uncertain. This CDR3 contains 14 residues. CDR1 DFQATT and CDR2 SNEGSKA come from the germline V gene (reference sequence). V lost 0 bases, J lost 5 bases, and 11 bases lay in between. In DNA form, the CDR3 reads TGCAGTGCTAGAGACTACGAAAGGAACAATGAGCAGTTCTTC. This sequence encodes CSARDYERNNEQFF.

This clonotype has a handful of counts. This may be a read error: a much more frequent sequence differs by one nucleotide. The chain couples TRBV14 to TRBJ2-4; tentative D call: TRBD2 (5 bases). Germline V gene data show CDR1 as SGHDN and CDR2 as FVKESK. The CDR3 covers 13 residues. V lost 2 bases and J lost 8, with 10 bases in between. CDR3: CASSQSWGDIQYF. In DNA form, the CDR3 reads TGTGCCAGCAGCCAATCGTGGGGAGACATTCAGTACTTC.

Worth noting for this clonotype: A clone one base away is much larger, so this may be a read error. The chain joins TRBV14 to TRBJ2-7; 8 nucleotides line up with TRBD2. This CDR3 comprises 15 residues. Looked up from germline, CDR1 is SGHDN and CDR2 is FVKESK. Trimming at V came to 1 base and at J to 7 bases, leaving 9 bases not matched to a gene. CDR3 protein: CASSQAAGAGNEQYF. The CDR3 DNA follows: TGTGCCAGCAGCCAAGCAGCGGGAGCGGGCAATGAGCAGTACTTC.